Following are 10 T cell receptor beta chains from one sample sequenced in a study of prognosis after radiotherapy for stage I lung cancer. By two-round multiplex PCR, the TCR beta CDR3 was amplified from genomic DNA. Primers were specific to each TRBV and TRBJ gene in first-round PCR. TCRdb fed the multiplex PCR reads into MiXCR, producing one record per CDR3 protein. There are around 17,000 distinct CDR3 sequences in the sample; about 15% occur only once, and 35% to 45% lies in the top ten. The source was PBMCs, collected before or after stereotactic body radiation therapy (not recorded which). The receptors come from a donor at least 50 years old with non-small cell lung cancer.

The rearrangement uses TRBV11-3 and TRBJ2-3; 8 positions agree with TRBD2. The J segment lost 2 bases and the V segment lost 3 bases, leaving 1 base of the junction unmatched. CDR3 length: 14 amino acids. Looked up from germline, CDR1 is SGHNT and CDR2 is YENEEA. Here the CDR3 DNA reads TGTGCCAGCAGCTTCGGGAGGGACACAGATACGCAGTATTTT. The encoded protein is CASSFGRDTDTQYF.

This clonotype was observed at least ten times. The CDR3 spells CASSLAMGEPGNTIYF. The CDR3 nucleotides read TGCGCCAGCAGCTTGGCCATGGGAGAACCTGGAAACACCATATATTTT. The chain is built from TRBV5-1 and TRBJ1-3, with D unclear. V dropped 0 bases and J dropped 2 bases, with 12 bases sitting between them. CDR1 is SGHRS, CDR2 YFSETQ, per germline. The CDR3 length is 16 residues.

This clonotype was observed many times. The gene calls are TRBV12-3 or TRBV12-4 and TRBJ2-7; no definite D call. The V end was cut by 3 bases, the J end by 7 bases, with 13 bases between. The CDR3 is 13 amino acids. As DNA, the CDR3 is TGTGCCAGCAGTTTGACGACCCCCATTGAGCAGTACTTC. Encoded protein: CASSLTTPIEQYF.

This clonotype was detected many times. The chain recombines TRBV6-2 or TRBV6-3 with TRBJ2-4; 9 nucleotides match TRBD2. Germline assignment: CDR1 MNHEY and CDR2 SVGEGT. V lost 6 bases, J lost 5 bases, and 5 bases stayed unmatched. The CDR3 has 14 residues. In nucleotides, the CDR3 is TGTGCCAGCAGGCGGGAGGGCCGGGAAAACATTCAGTACTTC. Its translation: CASRREGRENIQYF.

The table lists this clonotype with many counts. The J gene is TRBJ2-5, the V gene TRBV6-1; D uncertain. In germline, CDR1 is MNHNS, CDR2 SASEGT. The CDR3 consists of 12 residues. Between the trimmed V and J ends, which lost 6 bases and 1 base, there was a span of 6 bases. DNA for the CDR3: TGTGCCAGCAGCCTTCCCCAAGAGACCCAGTACTTC. Its protein is CASSLPQETQYF.

Ten or more counts support this clonotype. The CDR3 protein is CASSQEERSGGIDEQFF. The CDR3 nucleotides are TGCGCCAGCAGCCAAGAAGAAAGGAGCGGGGGGATCGATGAGCAGTTCTTC. V usage is TRBV4-1 and J usage is TRBJ2-1; the match to TRBD2 covers 9 bases. Germline CDR1 is MGHRA and CDR2 is YSYEKL. This CDR3 comprises 17 residues. V trimming: 0 bases; J trimming: 8 bases; junction bases outside the gene matches: 11.

This clonotype was counted ten times or more. V usage is TRBV6-1 and J usage is TRBJ1-2; TRBD1 matches 8 bases. V lost 9 bases and J lost 4; bases outside the gene matches: 7. In germline, CDR1 is MNHNS, CDR2 SASEGT. The CDR3 is made up of 13 amino acids. The CDR3 region is CASKTGTGYGYTF. CDR3 DNA sequence: TGTGCCAGTAAAACCGGGACAGGCTATGGCTACACCTTC.

This clonotype was counted at least ten times. V usage is TRBV11-3 and J usage is TRBJ2-1; 7 nucleotides line up with TRBD1. Germline loops: CDR1 SGHNT, CDR2 YENEEA. V shed 5 bases, J shed 10 bases, and the junction held 8 bases outside the gene matches. The CDR3 is 13 amino acids. The CDR3 is CASSTSTGQEQFF. In nucleotides, the CDR3 is TGTGCCAGCAGCACAAGCACGGGACAGGAGCAGTTCTTC.

Worth noting for this clonotype: One base away lies a much larger clone, so this may be a sequencing read error. The chain employs TRBV19 and TRBJ2-5; D uncertain. This CDR3 contains 14 residues. Germline CDR1 LNHDA, CDR2 SQIVND (reference sequence). In DNA form, the CDR3 reads TGTGCCAGTGGTATAGCTTCCGGGTGGGAGACCCAGTACTTC. This sequence encodes CASGIASGWETQYF.

As regards this clonotype: A much more abundant neighbour one base away suggests this may be a read error. This chain connects TRBV20-1 to TRBJ1-4, with D perhaps matching TRBD1 (6 bases). This CDR3 has 13 amino acids. Looked up from germline, CDR1 is DFQATT and CDR2 is SNEGSKA (reference sequence). The CDR3 spells CSASPGTREKLLF. Here the CDR3 DNA reads TGCAGTGCTAGTCCCGGGACACGCGAAAAACTGCTTTTT.